This T cell receptor beta chain originates from a study of T cells in Graves' hyperthyroidism and ophthalmopathy. This CDR3 region has 19 residues. CDR1 is SEHNR, CDR2 FQNEAQ, per germline (reference sequence). With 5 bases clipped from V and 2 bases from J, the junction kept 19 bases outside the gene matches. Regions amplified from RNA transcripts were the TCR beta CDR3 regions. Carried out on the TCR CDR3, a first-round RT-PCR used the HTBI primer set. Each CDR3 protein gets one entry after TCRdb re-called the multiplex PCR reads with MiXCR. The table includes roughly 800,000 distinct CDR3 sequences, roughly 40% detected once.

The V and J genes are TRBV7-9 and TRBJ2-5; 8 bases line up with TRBD2. The receptor was derived from a man aged 18 to 29 with Graves' hyperthyroidism. Source material: blood. Here the CDR3 DNA reads TGTGCCAGCAGCGCCCCGCCTCACTCGGGACTAGGGCTTCAAGAGACCCAGTACTTC. As protein: CASSAPPHSGLGLQETQYF.